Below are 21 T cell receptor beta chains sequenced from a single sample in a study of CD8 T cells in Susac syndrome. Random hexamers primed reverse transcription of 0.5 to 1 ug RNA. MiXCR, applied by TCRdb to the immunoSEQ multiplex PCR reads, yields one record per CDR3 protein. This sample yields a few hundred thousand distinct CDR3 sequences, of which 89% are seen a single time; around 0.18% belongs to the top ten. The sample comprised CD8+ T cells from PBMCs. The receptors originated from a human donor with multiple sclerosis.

This CDR3 reads CATTAGGYEQYF. DNA for the CDR3: TGTGCCACGACCGCCGGGGGCTACGAGCAGTACTTC. V is TRBV10-3 and J is TRBJ2-7, with D maybe TRBD2 (6 bases). The CDR3 has 12 residues. CDR1 and CDR2 from the germline V gene are ENHRY and SYGVKD. V was trimmed by 10 bases and J by 3 bases, leaving 13 bases between them.

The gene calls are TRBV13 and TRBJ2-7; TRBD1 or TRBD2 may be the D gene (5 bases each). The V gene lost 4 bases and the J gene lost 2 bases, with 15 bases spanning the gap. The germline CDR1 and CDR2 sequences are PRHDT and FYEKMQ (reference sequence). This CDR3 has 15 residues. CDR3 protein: CASSSGRERPYEQYF. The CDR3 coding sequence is TGTGCCAGCAGCTCGGGACGGGAACGACCCTACGAGCAGTACTTC.

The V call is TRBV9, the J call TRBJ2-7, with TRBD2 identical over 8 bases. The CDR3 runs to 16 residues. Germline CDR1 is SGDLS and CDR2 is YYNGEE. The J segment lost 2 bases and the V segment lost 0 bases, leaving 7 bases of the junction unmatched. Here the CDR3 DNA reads TGTGCCAGCAGCGTAGGTCCGGGAGGGGGGGCCTACGAGCAGTACTTC. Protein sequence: CASSVGPGGGAYEQYF. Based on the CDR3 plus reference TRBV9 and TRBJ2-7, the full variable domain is DSGVTQTPKHLITATGQRVTLRCSPRSGDLSVYWYQQSLDQGLQFLIQYYNGEERAKGNILERFSAQQFPDLHSELNLSSLELGDSALYFCASSVGPGGGAYEQYFGPGTRLTVT.

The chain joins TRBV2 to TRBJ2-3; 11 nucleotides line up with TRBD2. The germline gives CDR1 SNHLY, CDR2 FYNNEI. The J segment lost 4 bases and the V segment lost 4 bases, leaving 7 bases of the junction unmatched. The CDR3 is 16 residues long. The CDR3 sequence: CASSALAGGSSDTQYF. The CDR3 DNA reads TGTGCCAGCAGTGCTCTAGCGGGGGGAAGCTCAGATACGCAGTATTTT.

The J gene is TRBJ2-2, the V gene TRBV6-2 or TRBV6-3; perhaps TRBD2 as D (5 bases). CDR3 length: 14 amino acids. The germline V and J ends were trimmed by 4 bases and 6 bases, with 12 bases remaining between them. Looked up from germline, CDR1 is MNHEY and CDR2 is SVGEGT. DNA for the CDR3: TGTGCCAGCAGTTCATCGGGGATTGCCGGGGAGCTGTTTTTT. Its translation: CASSSSGIAGELFF.

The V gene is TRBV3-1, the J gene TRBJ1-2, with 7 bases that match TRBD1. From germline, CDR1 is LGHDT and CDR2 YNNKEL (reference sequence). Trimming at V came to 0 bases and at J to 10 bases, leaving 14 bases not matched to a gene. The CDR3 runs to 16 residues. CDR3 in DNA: TGTGCCAGCAGCCAAGAATGGGGACAGCCTCTGAGACACTACACCTTC. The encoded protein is CASSQEWGQPLRHYTF. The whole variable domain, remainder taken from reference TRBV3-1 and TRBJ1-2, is DTAVSQTPKYLVTQMGNDKSIKCEQNLGHDTMYWYKQDSKKFLKIMFSYNNKELIINETVPNRFSPKSPDKAHLNLHINSLELGDSAVYFCASSQEWGQPLRHYTFGSGTRLTVV.

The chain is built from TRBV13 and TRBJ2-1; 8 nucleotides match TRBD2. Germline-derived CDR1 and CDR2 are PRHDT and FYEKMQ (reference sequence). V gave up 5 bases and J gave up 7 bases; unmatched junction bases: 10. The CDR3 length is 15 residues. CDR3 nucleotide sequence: TGTGCCAGCAGCGGCGCCGGGACTAGGGGTAATGAGCAGTTCTTC. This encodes CASSGAGTRGNEQFF.

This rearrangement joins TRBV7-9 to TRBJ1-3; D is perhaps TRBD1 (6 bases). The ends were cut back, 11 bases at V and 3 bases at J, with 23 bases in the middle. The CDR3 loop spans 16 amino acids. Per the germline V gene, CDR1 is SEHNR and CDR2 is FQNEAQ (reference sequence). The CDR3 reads CAYREGGPVFGNTIYF. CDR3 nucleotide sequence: TGTGCCTACCGTGAGGGGGGGCCCGTATTTGGAAACACCATATATTTT.

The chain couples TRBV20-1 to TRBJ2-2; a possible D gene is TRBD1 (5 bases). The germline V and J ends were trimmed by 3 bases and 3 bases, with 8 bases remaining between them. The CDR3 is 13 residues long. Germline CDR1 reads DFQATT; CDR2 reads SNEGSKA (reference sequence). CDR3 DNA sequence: TGCAGTGCTAGTCTAGGGGACACCGGGGAGCTGTTTTTT. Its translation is CSASLGDTGELFF.

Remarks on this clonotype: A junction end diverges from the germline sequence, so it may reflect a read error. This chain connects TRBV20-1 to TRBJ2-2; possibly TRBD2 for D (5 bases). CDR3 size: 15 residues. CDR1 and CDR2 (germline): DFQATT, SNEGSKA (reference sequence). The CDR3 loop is CSTRAHSQNTGELFF. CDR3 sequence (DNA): TGCAGTACTAGAGCCCACAGTCAGAACACCGGGGAGCTGTTTTTT.

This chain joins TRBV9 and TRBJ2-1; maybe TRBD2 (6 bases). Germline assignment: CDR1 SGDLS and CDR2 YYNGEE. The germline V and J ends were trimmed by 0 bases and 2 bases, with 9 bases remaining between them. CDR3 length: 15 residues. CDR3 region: CASSVAGSPYNEQFF. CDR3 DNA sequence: TGTGCCAGCAGCGTAGCCGGGAGCCCCTACAATGAGCAGTTCTTC.

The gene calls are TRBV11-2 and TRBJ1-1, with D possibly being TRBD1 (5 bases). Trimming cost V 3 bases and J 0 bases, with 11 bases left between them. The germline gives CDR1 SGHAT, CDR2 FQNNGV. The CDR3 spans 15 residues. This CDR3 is CASSLGRLMNTEAFF. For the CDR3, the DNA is TGTGCCAGCAGCTTGGGGCGCTTGATGAACACTGAAGCTTTCTTT.

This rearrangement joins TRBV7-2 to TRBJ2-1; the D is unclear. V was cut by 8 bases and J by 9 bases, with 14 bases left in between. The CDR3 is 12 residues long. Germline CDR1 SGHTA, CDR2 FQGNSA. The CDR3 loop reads CASRPGSGEQFF. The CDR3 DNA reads TGTGCCAGCCGACCCGGCTCGGGTGAGCAGTTCTTC.

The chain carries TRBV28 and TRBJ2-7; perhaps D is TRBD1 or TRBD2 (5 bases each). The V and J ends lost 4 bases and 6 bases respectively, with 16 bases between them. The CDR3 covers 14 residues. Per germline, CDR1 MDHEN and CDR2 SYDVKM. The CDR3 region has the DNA TGTGCCAGCAGTTCCGAGGGGAAGGTGAGCGAGCAGTACTTC. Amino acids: CASSSEGKVSEQYF.

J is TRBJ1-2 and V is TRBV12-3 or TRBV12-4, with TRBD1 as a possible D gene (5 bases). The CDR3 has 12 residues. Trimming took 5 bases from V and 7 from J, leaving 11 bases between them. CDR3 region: CASSTYGGGYTF. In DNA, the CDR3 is TGTGCCAGCAGTACCTATGGGGGTGGCTACACCTTC.

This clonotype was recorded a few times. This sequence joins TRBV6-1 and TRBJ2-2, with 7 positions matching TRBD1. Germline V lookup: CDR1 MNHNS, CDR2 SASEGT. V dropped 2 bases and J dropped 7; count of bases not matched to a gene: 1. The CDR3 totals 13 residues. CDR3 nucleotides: TGTGCCAGCAGTGAAAGGGACAGCGGGGAGCTGTTTTTT. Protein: CASSERDSGELFF.

The CDR3 reads CASSGAGGRNQPQHF. In DNA form, the CDR3 reads TGTGCCAGCAGTGGGGCAGGGGGTCGCAATCAGCCCCAGCATTTT. The rearrangement links TRBV2 to TRBJ1-5; 7 bases are shared with TRBD1. Per the germline V gene, CDR1 is SNHLY and CDR2 is FYNNEI. The CDR3 is made up of 15 amino acids. V gave up 4 bases and J gave up 2 bases; unmatched junction bases: 5.

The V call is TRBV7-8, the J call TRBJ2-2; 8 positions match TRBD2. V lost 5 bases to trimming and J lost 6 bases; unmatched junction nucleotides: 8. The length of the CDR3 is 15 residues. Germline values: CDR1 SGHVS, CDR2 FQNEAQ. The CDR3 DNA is TGTGCCAGCAGCCCGCCGGGGGGGCCCGCCGGGGAGCTGTTTTTT. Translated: CASSPPGGPAGELFF.

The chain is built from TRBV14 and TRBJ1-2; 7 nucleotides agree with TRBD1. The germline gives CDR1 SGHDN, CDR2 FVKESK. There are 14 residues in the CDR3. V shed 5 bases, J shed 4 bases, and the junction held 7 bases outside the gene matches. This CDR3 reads CASSAQGGPYGYTF. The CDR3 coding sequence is TGTGCCAGCAGCGCGCAGGGGGGACCCTATGGCTACACCTTC.

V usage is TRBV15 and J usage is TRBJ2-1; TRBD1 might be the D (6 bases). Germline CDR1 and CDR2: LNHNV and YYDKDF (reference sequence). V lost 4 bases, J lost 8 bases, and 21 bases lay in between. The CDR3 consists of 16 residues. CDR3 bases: TGTGCCACCAGCAACACCCTGGGGGACAATCCGGATGAGCAGTTCTTC. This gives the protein CATSNTLGDNPDEQFF.

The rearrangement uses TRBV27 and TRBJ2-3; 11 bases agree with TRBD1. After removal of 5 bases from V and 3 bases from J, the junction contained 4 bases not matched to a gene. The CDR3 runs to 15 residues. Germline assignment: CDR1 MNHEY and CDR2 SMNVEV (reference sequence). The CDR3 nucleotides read TGTGCCAGCAGTCGGACAGGGGGCGGGACAGATACGCAGTATTTT. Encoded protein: CASSRTGGGTDTQYF.